This note documents a single T cell receptor beta chain sequence. The data were taken from a study of patients and donors after allogeneic stem cell transplantation. The CDR3 covers 15 residues. Per the germline V gene, CDR1 is LGHDT and CDR2 is YNNKEL (reference sequence). J lost 9 bases, V lost 4 bases, and 13 bases had no gene match. TCRdb fed the RT-PCR reads into MiXCR, producing one record per CDR3 protein. This repertoire shows over 130,000 distinct CDR3 sequences, approximately 37% found once; its top ten account for about 50%. The sample comprised blood, either unsorted or a sorted T cell fraction (not recorded which). The chain is built from TRBV3-1 and TRBJ1-1; 8 bases align to TRBD1. This TCR came from a human donor who was either an allogeneic HSCT recipient or a stem cell or donor lymphocyte infusion donor (not recorded which). It is not recorded whose cells these are; they may come from a transplant donor. This chain's CDR3 is CASSPRTLTGEKAFF. CDR3 nucleotides: TGTGCCAGCAGCCCCAGGACTTTGACAGGGGAAAAAGCTTTCTTT. Full variable domain (missing parts from reference TRBV3-1 and TRBJ1-1): DTAVSQTPKYLVTQMGNDKSIKCEQNLGHDTMYWYKQDSKKFLKIMFSYNNKELIINETVPNRFSPKSPDKAHLNLHINSLELGDSAVYFCASSPRTLTGEKAFFGQGTRLTVV.